A selection of T cell receptor beta chains follows, all from one sample in a study of CD8 T cells in ankylosing spondylitis. TCRdb re-called the 5' RACE reads with MiXCR, one entry per CDR3 protein. This table holds roughly 150,000 distinct CDR3 sequences, 30% to 40% found once. Material: synovial fluid, either unsorted or a sorted T cell fraction (not recorded which). The receptors come from a male donor with ankylosing spondylitis. The CDR3 runs from the conserved cysteine through the conserved F or W. The order of the fields is V gene, J gene, CDR3 protein.

V gene: TRBV15
J gene: TRBJ2-7
CDR3 protein: CATSRGGLAGGYEQYF

V gene: TRBV11-2
J gene: TRBJ2-2
CDR3 protein: CASRGDLNTGELFF

V gene: TRBV2
J gene: TRBJ2-5
CDR3 protein: CASTGGGAETQYF

V gene: TRBV7-9
J gene: TRBJ2-1
CDR3 protein: CASSPISEQFF

V gene: TRBV6-5
J gene: TRBJ2-3
CDR3 protein: CASSYVTGTDTQYF

V gene: TRBV10-3
J gene: TRBJ2-7
CDR3 protein: CAISAPYYEQYF

V gene: TRBV28
J gene: TRBJ2-7
CDR3 protein: CASNAGIYEQYF

V gene: TRBV20-1
J gene: TRBJ2-7
CDR3 protein: CSARLAGTVPYEQYF

V gene: TRBV12-3/TRBV12-4
J gene: TRBJ2-7
CDR3 protein: CASSPGQGLAVRSYEQYF

V gene: TRBV4-3
J gene: TRBJ2-7
CDR3 protein: CASSRTVDYEQYF

V gene: TRBV20-1
J gene: TRBJ2-5
CDR3 protein: CSGDRQETQYF

V gene: TRBV12-3/TRBV12-4
J gene: TRBJ1-3
CDR3 protein: CASSAPPGSINTIYF